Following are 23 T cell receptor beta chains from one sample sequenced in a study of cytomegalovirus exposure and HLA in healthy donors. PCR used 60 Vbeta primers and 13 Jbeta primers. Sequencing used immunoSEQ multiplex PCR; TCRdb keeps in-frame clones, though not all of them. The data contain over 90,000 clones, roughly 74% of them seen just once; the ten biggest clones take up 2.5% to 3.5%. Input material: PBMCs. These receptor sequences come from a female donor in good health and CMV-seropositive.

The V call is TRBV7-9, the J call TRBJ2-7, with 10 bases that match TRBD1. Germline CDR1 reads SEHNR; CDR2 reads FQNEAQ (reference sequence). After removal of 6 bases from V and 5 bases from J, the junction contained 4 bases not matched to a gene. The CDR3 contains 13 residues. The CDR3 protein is CASSGQGGHEQYF. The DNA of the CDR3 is TGTGCCAGCAGTGGACAGGGGGGACACGAGCAGTACTTC. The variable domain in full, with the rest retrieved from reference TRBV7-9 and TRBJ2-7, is DTGVSQNPRHKITKRGQNVTFRCDPISEHNRLYWYRQTLGQGPEFLTYFQNEAQLEKSRLLSDRFSAERPKGSFSTLEIQRTEQGDSAMYLCASSGQGGHEQYFGPGTRLTVT.

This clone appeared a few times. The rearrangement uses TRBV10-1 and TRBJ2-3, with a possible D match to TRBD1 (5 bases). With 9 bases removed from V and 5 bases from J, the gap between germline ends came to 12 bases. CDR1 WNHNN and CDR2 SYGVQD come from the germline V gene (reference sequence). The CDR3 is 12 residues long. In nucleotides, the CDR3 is TGCGCCAGGGACAAATGGGGAGATACGCAGTATTTT. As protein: CARDKWGDTQYF.

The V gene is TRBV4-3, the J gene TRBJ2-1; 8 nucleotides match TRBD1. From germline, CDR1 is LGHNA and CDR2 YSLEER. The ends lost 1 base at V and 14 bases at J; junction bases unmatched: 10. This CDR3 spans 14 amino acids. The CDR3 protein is CASSQVLGQVGKFF. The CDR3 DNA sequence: TGCGCCAGCAGCCAAGTTCTGGGACAGGTCGGAAAGTTCTTC.

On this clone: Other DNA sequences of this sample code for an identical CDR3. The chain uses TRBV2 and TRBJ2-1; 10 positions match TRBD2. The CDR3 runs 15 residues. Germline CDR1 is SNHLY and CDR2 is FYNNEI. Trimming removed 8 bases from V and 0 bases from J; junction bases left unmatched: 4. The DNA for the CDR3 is TGTGCCAGCCGGACTAGCGGCAGCTCCTACAATGAGCAGTTCTTC. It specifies CASRTSGSSYNEQFF. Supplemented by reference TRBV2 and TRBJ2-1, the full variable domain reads EPEVTQTPSHQVTQMGQEVILRCVPISNHLYFYWYRQILGQKVEFLVSFYNNEISEKSEIFDDQFSVERPDGSNFTLKIRSTKLEDSAMYFCASRTSGSSYNEQFFGPGTRLTVL.

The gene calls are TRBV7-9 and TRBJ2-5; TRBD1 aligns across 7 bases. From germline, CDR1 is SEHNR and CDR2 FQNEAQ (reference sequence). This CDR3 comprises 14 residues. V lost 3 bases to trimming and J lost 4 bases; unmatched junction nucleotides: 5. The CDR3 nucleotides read TGTGCCAGCAGCTTGGCCAGGGGGAGAGAGACCCAGTACTTC. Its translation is CASSLARGRETQYF.

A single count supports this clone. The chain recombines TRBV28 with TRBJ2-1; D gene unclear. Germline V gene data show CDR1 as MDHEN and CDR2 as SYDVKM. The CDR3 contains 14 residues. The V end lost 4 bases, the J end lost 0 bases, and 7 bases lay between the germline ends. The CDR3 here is CASSSPPSYNEQFF. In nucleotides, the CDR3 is TGTGCCAGCAGTTCCCCTCCCTCCTACAATGAGCAGTTCTTC.

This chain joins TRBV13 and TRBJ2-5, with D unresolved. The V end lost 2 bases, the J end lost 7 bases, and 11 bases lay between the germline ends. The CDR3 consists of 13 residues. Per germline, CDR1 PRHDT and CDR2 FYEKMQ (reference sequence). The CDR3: CASSLRLGGTQYF. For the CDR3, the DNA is TGTGCCAGCAGCTTAAGGCTAGGCGGGACCCAGTACTTC.

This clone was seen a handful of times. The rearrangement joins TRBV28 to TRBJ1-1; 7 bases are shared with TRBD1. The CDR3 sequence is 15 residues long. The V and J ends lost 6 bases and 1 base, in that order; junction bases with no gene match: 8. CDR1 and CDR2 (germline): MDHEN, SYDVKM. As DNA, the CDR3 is TGTGCCAGCAGCAGACAGGGAACCTCGAACACTGAAGCTTTCTTT. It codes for CASSRQGTSNTEAFF.

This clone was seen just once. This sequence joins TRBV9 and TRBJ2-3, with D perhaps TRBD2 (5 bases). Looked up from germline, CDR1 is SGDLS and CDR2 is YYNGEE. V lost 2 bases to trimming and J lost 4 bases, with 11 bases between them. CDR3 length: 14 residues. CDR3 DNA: TGTGCCAGCAGCGTTGACGCGGGCTCAGATACGCAGTATTTT. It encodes CASSVDAGSDTQYF.

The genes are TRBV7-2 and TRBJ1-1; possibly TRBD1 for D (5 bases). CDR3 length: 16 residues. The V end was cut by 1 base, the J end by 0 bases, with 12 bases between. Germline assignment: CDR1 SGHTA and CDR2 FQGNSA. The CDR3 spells CASSLVPPGLNTEAFF. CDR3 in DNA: TGTGCCAGCAGCTTAGTGCCCCCAGGGTTGAACACTGAAGCTTTCTTT.

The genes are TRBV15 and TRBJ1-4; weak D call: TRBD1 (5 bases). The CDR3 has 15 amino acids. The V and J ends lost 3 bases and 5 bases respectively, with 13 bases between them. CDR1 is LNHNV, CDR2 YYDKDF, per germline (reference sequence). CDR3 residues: CATSSGFGGNEKLFF. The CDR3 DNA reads TGTGCCACCAGCAGTGGTTTCGGGGGAAATGAAAAACTGTTTTTT.

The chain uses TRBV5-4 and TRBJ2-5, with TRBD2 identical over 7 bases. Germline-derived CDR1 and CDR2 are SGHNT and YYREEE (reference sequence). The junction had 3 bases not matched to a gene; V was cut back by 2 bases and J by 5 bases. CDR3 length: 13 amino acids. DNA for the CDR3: TGTGCCAGCAGCTTAAGTAGCGGGGAGACCCAGTACTTC. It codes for CASSLSSGETQYF.

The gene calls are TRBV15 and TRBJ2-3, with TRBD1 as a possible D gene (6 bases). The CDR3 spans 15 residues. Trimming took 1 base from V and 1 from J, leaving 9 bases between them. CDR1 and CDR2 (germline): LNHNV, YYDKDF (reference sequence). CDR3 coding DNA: TGTGCCACCAGCAGAGTGGGGGCCGGCACAGATACGCAGTATTTT. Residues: CATSRVGAGTDTQYF.

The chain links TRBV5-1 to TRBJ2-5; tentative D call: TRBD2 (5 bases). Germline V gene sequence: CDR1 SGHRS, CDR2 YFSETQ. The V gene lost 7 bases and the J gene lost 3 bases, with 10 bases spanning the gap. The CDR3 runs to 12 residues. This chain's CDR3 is CASSPGKETQYF. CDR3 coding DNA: TGCGCCAGCTCACCGGGGAAAGAGACCCAGTACTTC.

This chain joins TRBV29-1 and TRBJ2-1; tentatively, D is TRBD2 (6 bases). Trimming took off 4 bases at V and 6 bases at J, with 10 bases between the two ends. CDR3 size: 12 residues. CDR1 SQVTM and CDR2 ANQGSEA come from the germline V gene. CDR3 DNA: TGCAGCGTTGTCCACGGGGGCAATGAGCAGTTCTTC. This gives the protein CSVVHGGNEQFF.

The CDR3 DNA is TGTGCCAGCAGTGACGGACTAGCGGGGGGGCAAGAGACCCAGTACTTC. This gives the protein CASSDGLAGGQETQYF. This chain joins TRBV6-1 and TRBJ2-5; TRBD2 matches at 15 bases. The germline gives CDR1 MNHNS, CDR2 SASEGT. The CDR3 consists of 16 residues. V lost 3 bases and J lost 2; bases outside the gene matches: 1.

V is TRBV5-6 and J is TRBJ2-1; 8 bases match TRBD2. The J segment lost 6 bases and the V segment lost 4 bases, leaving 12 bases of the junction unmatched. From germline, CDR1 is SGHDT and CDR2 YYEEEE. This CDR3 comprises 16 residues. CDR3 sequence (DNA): TGTGCCAGCAGCCGCCCTGGACTAGCTCAGTTCAATGAGCAGTTCTTC. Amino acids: CASSRPGLAQFNEQFF.

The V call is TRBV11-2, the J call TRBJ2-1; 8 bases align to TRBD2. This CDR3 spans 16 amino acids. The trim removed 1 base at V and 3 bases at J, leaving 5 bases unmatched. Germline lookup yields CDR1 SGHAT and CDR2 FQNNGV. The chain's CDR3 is CASSLGVAGIYNEQFF. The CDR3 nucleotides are TGTGCCAGCAGCTTAGGGGTAGCGGGAATCTACAATGAGCAGTTCTTC. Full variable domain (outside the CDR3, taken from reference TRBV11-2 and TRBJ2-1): EAGVAQSPRYKIIEKRQSVAFWCNPISGHATLYWYQQILGQGPKLLIQFQNNGVVDDSQLPKDRFSAERLKGVDSTLKIQPAKLEDSAVYLCASSLGVAGIYNEQFFGPGTRLTVL.

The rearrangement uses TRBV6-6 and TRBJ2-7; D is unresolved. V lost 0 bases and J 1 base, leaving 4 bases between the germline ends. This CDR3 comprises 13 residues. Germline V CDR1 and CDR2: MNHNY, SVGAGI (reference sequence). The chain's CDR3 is CASSYSSSYEQYF. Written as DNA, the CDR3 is TGTGCCAGCAGTTACTCGTCGTCCTACGAGCAGTACTTC.

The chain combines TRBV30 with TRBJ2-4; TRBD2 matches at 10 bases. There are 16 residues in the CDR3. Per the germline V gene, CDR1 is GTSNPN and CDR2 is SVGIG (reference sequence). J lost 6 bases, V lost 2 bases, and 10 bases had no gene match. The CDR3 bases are TGTGCCTGGAGTTCAGCGGGAGGGCCGCGGCCAAACATTCAGTACTTC. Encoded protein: CAWSSAGGPRPNIQYF.

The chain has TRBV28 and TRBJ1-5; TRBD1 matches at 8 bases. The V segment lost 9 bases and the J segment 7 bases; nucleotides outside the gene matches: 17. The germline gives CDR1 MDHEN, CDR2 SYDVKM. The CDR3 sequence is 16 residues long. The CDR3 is CASGPRDRPFWQPQHF. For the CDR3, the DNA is TGTGCCAGTGGCCCCCGGGACAGGCCTTTTTGGCAGCCCCAGCATTTT.

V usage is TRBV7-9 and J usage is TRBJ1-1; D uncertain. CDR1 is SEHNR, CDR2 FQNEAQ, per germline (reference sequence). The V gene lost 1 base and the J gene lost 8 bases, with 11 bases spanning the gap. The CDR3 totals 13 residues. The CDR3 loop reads CASSLGGPGEAFF. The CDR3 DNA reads TGTGCCAGCAGCTTAGGAGGGCCCGGGGAAGCTTTCTTT.

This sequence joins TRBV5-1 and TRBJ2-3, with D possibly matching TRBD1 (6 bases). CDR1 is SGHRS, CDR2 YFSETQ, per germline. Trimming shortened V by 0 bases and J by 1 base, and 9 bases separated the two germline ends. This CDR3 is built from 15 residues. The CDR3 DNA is TGCGCCAGCAGCTTGGCGGGACAACGCACAGATACGCAGTATTTT. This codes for CASSLAGQRTDTQYF.